This T cell receptor beta chain was captured in a study of cytomegalovirus exposure and HLA in healthy donors (dated 2017 in TCRdb). About the full investigation: An earlier analysis of some 620 of the donors reported about 260 Gb of sequence data and 117 million unique TCR beta sequences obtained from about 170 million T cells. About 320 gigabases of sequencing data and approximately 85 million unique TCR sequences were included in an early release covering under 650 HLA-typed donors. Among the approximately 400 genotyped donors, roughly 80% belonged to the genetic ancestry cluster associated with self-reported Caucasian donors. The study aimed to test whether cataloging public T cell receptors could reveal signatures of past pathogen exposure. The study used immunosequencing to profile the T cell repertoires of several hundred subjects and linked those repertoires to cytomegalovirus serostatus. Along with the approximately 700-subject first cohort, a separate validation cohort of 120 different subjects was used. To predict cytomegalovirus infection status, the study combined high-throughput TCR immunosequencing, statistical association of individual TCRs with disease status, and machine learning. To study patterns of TCR occurrence, a later analysis re-analyzed previously published TCR beta repertoires from 700 or so donors and added high-resolution HLA genotyping. The later analysis used no new phenotypic data to find candidate immune exposures, relying instead on TCR beta sequences and their occurrence across donors. An earlier analysis of about 620 of the donors applied high-throughput TCR beta sequencing to assess whether each TCR beta V gene segment acted as functional or pseudogenic. Donor age, sex, ethnicity and CMV serostatus were compiled together with the repertoire data. In a later genetic analysis, genome-wide SNP genotypes for about 65% of the roughly 700 donors were used, and that subset was treated as a discovery cohort. Every discovery cohort repertoire had been produced on one sequencing platform. HLA typing included class I and class II loci at four-digit resolution. The number of donors typed differed by locus, with roughly 620-640 for A, B, C, DRB1 and DQB1, around 500 for DQA1, about 610 for DPA1, and around 460 for DPB1. Because of strong linkage in the cohort, roughly five DR-DQ haplotypes were treated as single units for association and clustering. Among some 410 genotyped donors of the cohort, an average of around 250,000 unique TCR beta nucleotide sequences was sequenced per donor, of which roughly 17% were non-productive. Study-wide findings and limitations: Across donors, most TCR sequences were observed very rarely, whereas some public TCRs were present in many individuals. Presence/absence analyses assumed roughly uniform sequencing depth across donors, an assumption that may not hold. For the cohort, immune exposure information was limited to CMV serostatus. Three of the identified cytomegalovirus-associated TCR beta chains were confirmed in vitro to be specific for cytomegalovirus antigens. In a later analysis, over 15,000 TCR beta sequences were associated with specific HLA alleles at a false discovery rate of 0.05. Because HLA typing was unavailable for some donors at each locus, only the typed subset was used in association tests. The study gave a list of under 200 TCR beta chains associated with cytomegalovirus. This cohort had only TCR beta chains sequenced, and the lack of alpha or paired-chain data limited which features could be detected. The classifier was reported to diagnose cytomegalovirus status with high specificity and sensitivity in both the original and validation cohorts. The sequencing pipeline was judged likely to have produced a cluster of highly shared sequence variants as a technical artifact. Compared with the 666-donor mean, donors in an Asian-associated ancestry cluster had fewer N-insertions in productive TCRs, according to a later genetic analysis. Correlated functional status among segregating V segments might reflect linkage disequilibrium, but an unknown experimental factor could not be ruled out. In an earlier analysis of more than 450 of the donors, most TCR beta V segments were observed in productive rearrangements about 87% or about 30% of the time, broadly matching IMGT annotations. Because counts were too low, around 18 rarely observed V segments, including chromosome 9 orphons, were left out of the earlier analysis of over 550 of the donors. In a later analysis, TCR association rates were found to vary across HLA loci, with the most associated TCRs seen for DRB1 alleles and the fewest for HLA-C alleles. Some IMGT-functional V segments, including TRBV6-2 and TRBV6-3, could not be distinguished by the 87-base-pair reads and were therefore excluded. In a later analysis, most CMV-associated TCR beta chains were found to appear HLA-restricted, with HLA associations seemingly driven largely by CMV exposure. A later genetic analysis associated a missense DCLRE1C variant with V-gene and J-gene trimming of TCR beta chains, and an independent cohort replicated the association. It was suggested by the authors that the approach could potentially be generalized to other disease states and immunological phenotypes. A further reported finding was that TCR beta sequences accurately predicted the HLA-A and HLA-B alleles for most subjects in the first cohort. In a later analysis, HLA-associated TCR beta chains showed more clonal expansion and lower generation probabilities than non-associated chains that were equally common. When HLA alleles, especially DR and DQ, strongly co-occurred, attributing TCR associations to individual alleles was difficult. In a later analysis, several top co-occurrence clusters were reported to appear linked to parvovirus B19, influenza, CMV and Epstein-Barr virus.

The cohort consisted of 600 or so healthy bone marrow donors. At the time of sampling, every cohort member was nominally healthy, though immune exposures that went unrecorded were likely present. The donor tested CMV seropositive and was one of the 289 seropositive cohort members. Each donor provided a peripheral blood sample, and peripheral blood mononuclear cells were used for TCR beta sequencing. The Qiagen DNeasy Blood Extraction Kit was used to extract genomic DNA from the blood cell samples. Reading the germline V gene (reference sequence) gives CDR1 PRHDT and CDR2 FYEKMQ. Inclusive of the bounding cysteine and phenylalanine, the CDR3 is 18 residues long. CDR3 DNA is the only sequence kept; it has 54 bases, read in frame from the first base. V loses 0 bases, J loses 0 bases, and the germline ends lie 12 bases apart. Library generation was performed with the immunoSEQ multiplex PCR assay. For the multiplex PCR, a mixture combining 60 forward primers for TCR Vbeta segments and 13 reverse primers for TCR Jbeta segments was used. The CDR3 region of rearranged TCR beta genes was amplified from genomic DNA with a multiplex PCR assay. Amplified TCR beta libraries were sequenced as 87-base-pair reads on the Illumina HiSeq System. In the authors' own workflow: In a later analysis, 80 million or so unique TCR beta chains were counted across the roughly 670 repertoires, and around 10 million of these chains were shared by at least two donors. Raw reads were error-corrected and collapsed into unique sequences by a nearest-neighbor algorithm in which closely related sequences were merged to remove PCR and sequencing errors. To assign V, D and J gene segments, CDR3 sequences were aligned to IMGT reference sequences. For a sequence to be retained, a match of at least six nucleotides to both a V gene segment and a J gene segment was required. A rearrangement was called productive if the CDR3 had no stop codons and remained in frame with V and J, and every other rearrangement was called non-productive. CDR3 was defined according to IMGT convention as the region running from the second conserved V-encoded cysteine to the conserved J-encoded phenylalanine. The earlier analysis of 587 of the donors excluded sequences that lacked an unambiguous match to a single V gene segment. An earlier analysis of fewer than 750 of the donors classified V segments as functional when productive rearrangements were above 56.7% and as segregating when the standard deviation between donors was above 5%. A statistical classification framework was built for diagnosing cytomegalovirus status from the catalog of TCR beta chain sequences. A later analysis assigned V and J genes by comparing TCR nucleotide sequences with IMGT/GENE-DB human TR gene sequences. Using the TCRdist pipeline, a later analysis assigned CDR3 sequences along with most-parsimonious VDJ recombination scenarios. In a later analysis, every TCR beta chain was defined by the combination of its CDR3 amino acid sequence and its V-gene family, and reads without a unique V-gene family were dropped. To address suspected cross-contamination and a sequencing artifact, a later analysis removed 550 to 750 highly shared, low-generation-probability nucleotide sequences. A later analysis calculated a clonal expansion index for each public chain from normalized within-repertoire ranks of inferred template counts. Generation probabilities in a later analysis came from a VDJ recombination model fitted to out-of-frame rearrangements, and those results were checked against IGoR. In a later analysis, hypergeometric tests were used to score TCR-TCR, TCR-HLA and TCR-CMV co-occurrence, with a repertoire-size bias correction applied to TCR pairs. False discovery rates were estimated in a later analysis by permuting HLA or CMV assignments 20 times. In a later analysis, co-occurring TCRs were grouped with DBSCAN, and TCRdist sequence similarity was added when clustering was performed within HLA-allele-positive subsets. Repertoires with fewer than 30,000 or more than 120,000 public chains were left out of co-occurrence clustering, as were a handful of repertoires with anomalous nucleotide sharing. This immuneACCESS table, as held by TCRdb, lists in-frame sequences with V and J called but not all clones. Of the missing ones, under half trace to an unresolved V gene in checked studies; the others have no known cause. That table is the source of V, J and clone size, and D and trimming were worked out from the DNA. The sample table contains 150,000 to 200,000 clones; only one count was recorded for nearly 70% of them. More than 9% of the sample is held by the ten biggest clonotypes.

Concerning this clone itself: Its antigen is unknown. Per-base qualities were not stored, and no clone one base away is much larger.

The TCR originated in a young man in good health and CMV-seropositive. The sequence joins TRBV13 to TRBJ2-6, with TRBD1 as a weak D call on 6 bases. Sequencing used PBMCs. The CDR3 corresponds to CASSLGLYRASGANVLTF. The DNA reads as follows: TGTGCCAGCAGCTTAGGGTTGTACAGGGCCTCTGGGGCCAACGTCCTGACTTTC.